These 26 T cell receptor beta chains were sequenced from one sample in a study of PD-1 blockade in classical Hodgkin lymphoma. TCRdb keeps only in-frame clones here, not all; method: immunoSEQ multiplex PCR. The sample has tens of thousands of clones, roughly 90% seen once; the top ten hold 22%. The patients all showed relapse after autologous stem cell transplantation, while their brentuximab vedotin exposure varied. Sample: peripheral blood mononuclear cells (PBMCs), taken at baseline. The receptors originated from a human donor with classical Hodgkin lymphoma.

V gene TRBV19 combines with J gene TRBJ2-7, with 8 bases lining up with TRBD2. Trimming cost V 1 base and J 1 base; bases outside gene matches: 6. CDR3 size: 16 residues. CDR1 LNHDA and CDR2 SQIVND come from the germline V gene (reference sequence). The CDR3 DNA reads TGTGCCAGTAGTATAGGCGGGGGGAGCGGATCCTACGAGCAGTACTTC. This gives the protein CASSIGGGSGSYEQYF. The full variable domain, rest sourced from reference TRBV19 and TRBJ2-7, is DGGITQSPKYLFRKEGQNVTLSCEQNLNHDAMYWYRQDPGQGLRLIYYSQIVNDFQKGDIAEGYSVSREKKESFPLTVTSAQKNPTAFYLCASSIGGGSGSYEQYFGPGTRLTVT.

The genes are TRBV10-3 and TRBJ2-5; a weak D match, TRBD2 (5 bases). From germline, CDR1 is ENHRY and CDR2 SYGVKD. The CDR3 is 14 amino acids. The germline V and J ends were trimmed by 6 bases and 2 bases, with 13 bases remaining between them. The CDR3 region has the DNA TGTGCCATCAGGGGCGAGGGAAAGCAAGAGACCCAGTACTTC. It yields the protein CAIRGEGKQETQYF.

In its sample, this clone was seen a few times. The chain combines TRBV5-4 with TRBJ2-5; D not resolved. V was clipped by 0 bases and J by 5 bases, with 5 bases between them. There are 12 residues in the CDR3. The V gene's germline CDR1 is SGHNT and CDR2 YYREEE (reference sequence). Here the CDR3 DNA reads TGTGCCAGCAGCTTGGCTGGGGAGACCCAGTACTTC. Translation gives CASSLAGETQYF.

The V call is TRBV18, the J call TRBJ1-4; D remains ambiguous. Germline CDR1 is KGHSH and CDR2 is LQKENI. V was clipped by 0 bases and J by 0 bases, with 8 bases between them. There are 16 residues in the CDR3. CDR3 in amino acids: CASSPPGFTTNEKLFF. Written as DNA, the CDR3 is TGTGCCAGCTCACCACCGGGGTTTACAACTAATGAAAAACTGTTTTTT.

The genes are TRBV7-2 and TRBJ2-3; TRBD2 is a possible D gene (6 bases). Trimming stripped 10 bases from V and 0 bases from J, with 17 bases between. Germline values: CDR1 SGHTA, CDR2 FQGNSA. CDR3 length equals 15 residues. The CDR3 DNA reads TGTGCCACCAATCGAGGCGGGACTAGCACAGATACGCAGTATTTT. Its protein is CATNRGGTSTDTQYF.

The chain uses TRBV5-1 and TRBJ2-7; D not certain. Looked up from germline, CDR1 is SGHRS and CDR2 is YFSETQ. The CDR3 is made up of 15 amino acids. Trimming cost V 1 base and J 3 bases, with 14 bases left between them. DNA of the CDR3: TGCGCCAGCAGCTTGAACTACCGAAGAGTCTACGAGCAGTACTTC. This translates into CASSLNYRRVYEQYF.

V gene TRBV6-5 combines with J gene TRBJ1-4, with D perhaps matching TRBD1 (6 bases). Germline V gene sequence: CDR1 MNHEY, CDR2 SVGAGI. The CDR3 is 16 amino acids. With 2 bases removed from V and 5 bases from J, the gap between germline ends came to 15 bases. CDR3 region: CASSYDNQGSNEKLFF. CDR3 bases: TGTGCCAGCAGTTACGATAATCAGGGGAGCAATGAAAAACTGTTTTTT.

This clone was observed a single time. The chain combines TRBV28 with TRBJ2-7, with D unresolved. CDR1 and CDR2 from the germline V gene are MDHEN and SYDVKM. V was pared by 6 bases and J by 4 bases, with 13 bases between. The length of the CDR3 is 13 residues. DNA for the CDR3: TGTGCCAGCAGAACCAGAGACGGGTACGAGCAGTACTTC. Its translation: CASRTRDGYEQYF.

The chain combines TRBV5-6 with TRBJ1-2; D may be TRBD1 (5 bases). The CDR3 spans 16 residues. V was pared by 4 bases and J by 9 bases, with 25 bases between. Germline V gives CDR1 SGHDT, CDR2 YYEEEE. CDR3 bases: TGTGCCAGCAGCCTTCCTCCAGGGTCCGCCGTATTGAGCTACACCTTC. Translated: CASSLPPGSAVLSYTF. Complete variable domain (other parts from reference TRBV5-6 and TRBJ1-2): DAGVTQSPTHLIKTRGQQVTLRCSPKSGHDTVSWYQQALGQGPQFIFQYYEEEERQRGNFPDRFSGHQFPNYSSELNVNALLLGDSALYLCASSLPPGSAVLSYTFGSGTRLTVV.

This chain connects TRBV5-6 to TRBJ2-3; TRBD1 matches 7 bases. Germline-derived CDR1 and CDR2 are SGHDT and YYEEEE. Trimming cost V 3 bases and J 2 bases; bases outside gene matches: 3. The CDR3 extends over 14 amino acids. CDR3 amino acids: CASSWGTATDTQYF. The CDR3 nucleotides read TGTGCCAGCAGCTGGGGGACAGCCACAGATACGCAGTATTTT.

The CDR3 sequence is CSVVALDSYNEQFF. The CDR3 DNA reads as TGCAGCGTTGTAGCCCTAGACTCCTACAATGAGCAGTTCTTC. This chain joins TRBV29-1 and TRBJ2-1, with D hard to call. Germline CDR1 SQVTM, CDR2 ANQGSEA. V was pared by 4 bases and J by 0 bases, with 10 bases between. The CDR3 sequence is 14 residues long.

The chain employs TRBV11-2 and TRBJ2-4; a weak D match, TRBD2 (6 bases). V was pared by 0 bases and J by 0 bases, with 15 bases between. Germline V gene lookup returns CDR1 SGHAT and CDR2 FQNNGV. This CDR3 has 18 amino acids. CDR3 in amino acids: CASSLDRFGGLAKNIQYF. The CDR3 DNA follows: TGTGCCAGCAGCTTAGATAGGTTCGGGGGACTAGCCAAAAACATTCAGTACTTC.

The chain couples TRBV5-1 to TRBJ2-5; D call uncertain. Trimming cost V 3 bases and J 1 base, with 7 bases left between them. There are 13 residues in the CDR3. Germline V gene lookup returns CDR1 SGHRS and CDR2 YFSETQ. CDR3 sequence reads: CASSSYPQETQYF. CDR3 bases: TGCGCCAGCAGCTCCTATCCCCAAGAGACCCAGTACTTC.

The gene calls are TRBV2 and TRBJ1-4; 8 nucleotides match TRBD1. The junction had 9 bases not matched to a gene; V was cut back by 10 bases and J by 8 bases. The CDR3 is 13 residues long. The germline gives CDR1 SNHLY, CDR2 FYNNEI. CDR3 amino acids: CATRTGWGEKLFF. CDR3 DNA: TGTGCCACCCGGACAGGGTGGGGGGAAAAACTGTTTTTT.

The chain has TRBV7-2 and TRBJ2-7, with 9 positions matching TRBD2. Germline trimming cut 5 bases from V and 4 bases from J; bases unmatched to any gene: 12. CDR3 length: 16 amino acids. Germline V gene sequence: CDR1 SGHTA, CDR2 FQGNSA. The CDR3: CASSPWGAGGPYEQYF. The CDR3 DNA follows: TGTGCCAGCAGCCCCTGGGGGGCGGGAGGGCCTTACGAGCAGTACTTC.

This chain joins TRBV18 and TRBJ2-7; 14 positions agree with TRBD2. Germline values: CDR1 KGHSH, CDR2 LQKENI. CDR3 size: 15 residues. V was pared by 4 bases and J by 6 bases, with 5 bases of the junction left unmatched. CDR3: CASSQGLAGEGEQYF. CDR3 DNA: TGTGCCAGCTCACAGGGACTAGCGGGAGAAGGCGAGCAGTACTTC.

The rearrangement uses TRBV6-6 and TRBJ2-1, with 8 bases matching TRBD2. Germline V gene data show CDR1 as MNHNY and CDR2 as SVGAGI (reference sequence). V shed 6 bases, J shed 8 bases, and the junction held 12 bases outside the gene matches. The CDR3 totals 15 residues. The CDR3 nucleotides read TGTGCCAGCAGGGGAAGCGGGAGCAAGGTCGATGAGCAGTTCTTC. Its protein is CASRGSGSKVDEQFF.

The chain is built from TRBV4-1 and TRBJ2-2; 8 bases align to TRBD1. CDR1 is MGHRA and CDR2 is YSYEKL in the germline V gene. V gave up 2 bases and J gave up 5 bases; unmatched junction bases: 4. CDR3 length: 15 residues. CDR3 sequence (DNA): TGCGCCAGCAGCCAAAACAGGGGGGTGACCGGGGAGCTGTTTTTT. Translated, it gives CASSQNRGVTGELFF.

The chain links TRBV9 to TRBJ2-1; 7 bases match TRBD2. V was clipped by 4 bases and J by 2 bases; unmatched bases: 9. CDR1 is SGDLS and CDR2 is YYNGEE in the germline V gene. This CDR3 has 16 residues. The CDR3 DNA reads as TGTGCCAGCAGCACTTCAGCGGGAACAACCTACAATGAGCAGTTCTTC. Translating it yields CASSTSAGTTYNEQFF.

V is TRBV30 and J is TRBJ2-2, with 7 bases aligning to TRBD2. The length of the CDR3 is 17 residues. J gave up 0 bases and V 3 bases, and 10 bases lay outside the gene matches. Germline assignment: CDR1 GTSNPN and CDR2 SVGIG (reference sequence). CDR3 loop: CAWSLDSGLTNTGELFF. CDR3 DNA sequence: TGTGCCTGGAGCCTCGATTCGGGACTAACGAACACCGGGGAGCTGTTTTTT.

The chain is built from TRBV30 and TRBJ2-2; no firm D call. Germline CDR1 GTSNPN, CDR2 SVGIG (reference sequence). V was cut by 4 bases and J by 2 bases, with 11 bases left in between. The CDR3 totals 14 residues. The CDR3 sequence: CAWIARANTGELFF. The CDR3 nucleotides are TGTGCCTGGATCGCTCGCGCCAACACCGGGGAGCTGTTTTTT.

The chain combines TRBV2 with TRBJ2-7; the D gene is possibly TRBD2 (5 bases). CDR3 length: 15 residues. The V gene's germline CDR1 is SNHLY and CDR2 FYNNEI. Trimming took off 1 base at V and 4 bases at J, with 14 bases between the two ends. DNA for the CDR3: TGTGCCAGCAGTGAAGAGAGCGGCCTCGTTTACGAGCAGTACTTC. This codes for CASSEESGLVYEQYF.

This clone was detected once. The chain uses TRBV7-2 and TRBJ2-7; D might be TRBD1 or TRBD2, each matching 5 bases. V lost 5 bases, J lost 0 bases, and 17 bases lay in between. CDR1 and CDR2 from the germline V gene are SGHTA and FQGNSA. The CDR3 contains 16 residues. The CDR3 loop reads CASSADGTVSSYEQYF. In nucleotides, the CDR3 is TGTGCCAGCAGCGCAGACGGGACCGTGAGCTCCTACGAGCAGTACTTC.

This chain links TRBV28 with TRBJ2-7, with D unresolved. Trimming shortened V by 2 bases and J by 5 bases, and 10 bases separated the two germline ends. Germline V lookup: CDR1 MDHEN, CDR2 SYDVKM. This CDR3 spans 13 amino acids. The CDR3 region has the DNA TGTGCCAGCAGTTTAAGGCATTACCACGAGCAGTACTTC. Its protein product is CASSLRHYHEQYF. Looking up the rest from reference TRBV28 and TRBJ2-7 gives the full variable domain: DVKVTQSSRYLVKRTGEKVFLECVQDMDHENMFWYRQDPGLGLRLIYFSYDVKMKEKGDIPEGYSVSREKKERFSLILESASTNQTSMYLCASSLRHYHEQYFGPGTRLTVT.

The chain is built from TRBV5-5 and TRBJ1-2, with D uncertain. CDR1 and CDR2 (germline): SGHKS, YYEKEE (reference sequence). The CDR3 covers 13 residues. Trimming stripped 4 bases from V and 2 bases from J, with 9 bases between. CDR3 region: CASSIQINYGYTF. The DNA of the CDR3 is TGTGCCAGCAGCATCCAGATAAACTATGGCTACACCTTC.

The chain's CDR3 is CASSPEGNEQFF. The CDR3 DNA sequence: TGTGCCAGCAGCCCAGAAGGGAATGAGCAGTTCTTC. The rearrangement links TRBV7-9 to TRBJ2-1; D call uncertain. The V end lost 5 bases, the J end lost 7 bases, and 9 bases lay between the germline ends. CDR1 SEHNR and CDR2 FQNEAQ come from the germline V gene (reference sequence). CDR3 length: 12 residues.